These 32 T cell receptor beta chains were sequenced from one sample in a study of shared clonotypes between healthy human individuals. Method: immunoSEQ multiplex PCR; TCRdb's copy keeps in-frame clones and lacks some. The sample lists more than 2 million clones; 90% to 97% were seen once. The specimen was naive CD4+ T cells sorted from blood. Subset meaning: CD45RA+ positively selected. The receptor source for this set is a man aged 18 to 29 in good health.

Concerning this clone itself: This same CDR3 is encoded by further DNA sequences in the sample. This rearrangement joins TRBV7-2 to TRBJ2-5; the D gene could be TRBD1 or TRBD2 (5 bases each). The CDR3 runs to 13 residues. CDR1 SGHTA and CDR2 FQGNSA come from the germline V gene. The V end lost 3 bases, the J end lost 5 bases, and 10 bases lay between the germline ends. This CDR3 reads CASSLGVLETQYF. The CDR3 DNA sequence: TGTGCCAGCAGCTTGGGGGTGTTGGAGACCCAGTACTTC.

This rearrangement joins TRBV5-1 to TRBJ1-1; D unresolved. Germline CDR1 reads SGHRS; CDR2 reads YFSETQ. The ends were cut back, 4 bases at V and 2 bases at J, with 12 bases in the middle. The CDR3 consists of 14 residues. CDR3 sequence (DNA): TGCGCCAGCAGCCTCACCGACCGTAACACTGAAGCTTTCTTT. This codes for CASSLTDRNTEAFF.

The CDR3 DNA follows: TGTGCCTCGAAGCCGGGACTAGCGGGGGCGGCAGATACGCAGTATTTT. Translation: CASKPGLAGAADTQYF. The chain has TRBV30 and TRBJ2-3; 14 positions match TRBD2. Germline loops: CDR1 GTSNPN, CDR2 SVGIG (reference sequence). The CDR3 sequence is 16 residues long. J was trimmed by 4 bases and V by 7 bases; bases with no gene match: 10.

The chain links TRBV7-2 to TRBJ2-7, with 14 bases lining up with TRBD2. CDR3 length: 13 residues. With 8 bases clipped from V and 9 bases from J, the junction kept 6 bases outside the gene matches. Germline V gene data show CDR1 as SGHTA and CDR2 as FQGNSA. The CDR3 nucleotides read TGTGCCAGCCAGGGACTAGCGGGAGAGGGGCAGTACTTC. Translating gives CASQGLAGEGQYF.

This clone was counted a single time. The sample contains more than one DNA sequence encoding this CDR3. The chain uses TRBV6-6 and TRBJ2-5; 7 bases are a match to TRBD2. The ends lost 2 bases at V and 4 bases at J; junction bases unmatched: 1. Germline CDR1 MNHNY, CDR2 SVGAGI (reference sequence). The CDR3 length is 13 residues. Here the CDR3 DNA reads TGTGCCAGCAGTTACCCGGGGGGAGAGACCCAGTACTTC. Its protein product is CASSYPGGETQYF.

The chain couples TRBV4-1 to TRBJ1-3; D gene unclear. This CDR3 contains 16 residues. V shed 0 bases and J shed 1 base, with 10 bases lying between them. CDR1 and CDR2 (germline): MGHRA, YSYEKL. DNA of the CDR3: TGCGCCAGCAGCCAAGATAGACATCTTTCTGGAAACACCATATATTTT. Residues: CASSQDRHLSGNTIYF.

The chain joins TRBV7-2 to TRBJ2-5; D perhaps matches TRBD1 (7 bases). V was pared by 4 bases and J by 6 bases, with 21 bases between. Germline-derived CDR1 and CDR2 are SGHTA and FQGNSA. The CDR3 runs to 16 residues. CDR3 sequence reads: CASSSKGGQLQKTQYF. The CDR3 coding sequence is TGTGCCAGCAGCTCCAAGGGGGGACAGCTCCAGAAGACCCAGTACTTC. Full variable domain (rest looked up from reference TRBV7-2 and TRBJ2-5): GAGVSQSPSNKVTEKGKDVELRCDPISGHTALYWYRQSLGQGLEFLIYFQGNSAPDKSGLPSDRFSAERTGGSVSTLTIQRTQQEDSAVYLCASSSKGGQLQKTQYFGPGTRLLVL.

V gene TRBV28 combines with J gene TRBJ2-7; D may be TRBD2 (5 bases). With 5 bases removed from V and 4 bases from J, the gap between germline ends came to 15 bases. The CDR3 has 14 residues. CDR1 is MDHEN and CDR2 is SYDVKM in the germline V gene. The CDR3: CASSARLRAYEQYF. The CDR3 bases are TGTGCCAGCAGTGCCCGACTAAGGGCGTACGAGCAGTACTTC.

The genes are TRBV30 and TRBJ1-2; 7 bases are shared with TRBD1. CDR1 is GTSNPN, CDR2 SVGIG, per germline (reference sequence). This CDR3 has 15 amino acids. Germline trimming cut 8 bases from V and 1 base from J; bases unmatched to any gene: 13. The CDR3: CAGTPGTAFNYGYTF. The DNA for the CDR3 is TGTGCCGGGACCCCAGGGACAGCCTTTAACTATGGCTACACCTTC. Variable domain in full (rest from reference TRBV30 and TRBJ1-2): SQTIHQWPATLVQPVGSPLSLECTVEGTSNPNLYWYRQAAGRGLQLLFYSVGIGQISSEVPQNLSASRPQDRQFILSSKKLLLSDSGFYLCAGTPGTAFNYGYTFGSGTRLTVV.

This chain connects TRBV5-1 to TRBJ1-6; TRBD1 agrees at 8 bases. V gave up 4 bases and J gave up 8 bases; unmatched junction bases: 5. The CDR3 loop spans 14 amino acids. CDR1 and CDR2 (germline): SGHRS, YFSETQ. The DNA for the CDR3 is TGCGCCAGCAGCCAAGACAGGGGCTATTCACCCCTCCACTTT. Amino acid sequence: CASSQDRGYSPLHF.

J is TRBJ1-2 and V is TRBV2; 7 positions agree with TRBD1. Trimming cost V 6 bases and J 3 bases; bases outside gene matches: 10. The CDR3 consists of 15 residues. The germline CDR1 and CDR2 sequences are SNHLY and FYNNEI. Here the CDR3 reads CASRRTWTGDYGYTF. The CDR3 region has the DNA TGTGCCAGCAGGAGAACGTGGACAGGAGACTATGGCTACACCTTC.

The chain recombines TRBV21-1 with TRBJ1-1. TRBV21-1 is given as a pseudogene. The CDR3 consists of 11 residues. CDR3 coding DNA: TGTGCCAGCAGCATTAAAAAGAGAGCTTTCTTT. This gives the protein CASSIKKRAFF.

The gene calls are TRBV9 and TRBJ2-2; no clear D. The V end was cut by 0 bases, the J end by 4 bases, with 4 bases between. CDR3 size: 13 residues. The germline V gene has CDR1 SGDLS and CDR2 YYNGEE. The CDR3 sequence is CASSVVSTGELFF. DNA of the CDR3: TGTGCCAGCAGCGTAGTAAGCACCGGGGAGCTGTTTTTT.

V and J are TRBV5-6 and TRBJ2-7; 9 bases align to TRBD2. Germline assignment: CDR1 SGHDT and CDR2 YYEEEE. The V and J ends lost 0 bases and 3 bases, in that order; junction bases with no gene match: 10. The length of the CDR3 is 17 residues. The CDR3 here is CASSLAPQREVRYEQYF. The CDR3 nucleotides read TGTGCCAGCAGCTTGGCCCCCCAGCGGGAGGTTCGCTACGAGCAGTACTTC.

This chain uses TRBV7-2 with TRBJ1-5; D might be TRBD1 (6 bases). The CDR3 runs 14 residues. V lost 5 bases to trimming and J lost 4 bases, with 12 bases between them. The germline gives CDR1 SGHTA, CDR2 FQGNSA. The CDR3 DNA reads TGTGCCAGCAGCCACAGGGAAGGGAATCAGCCCCAGCATTTT. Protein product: CASSHREGNQPQHF.

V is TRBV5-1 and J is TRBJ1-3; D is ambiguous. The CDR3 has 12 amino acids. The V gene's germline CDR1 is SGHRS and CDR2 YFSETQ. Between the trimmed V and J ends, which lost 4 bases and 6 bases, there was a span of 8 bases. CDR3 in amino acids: CASSQDLNTIYF. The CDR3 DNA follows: TGCGCCAGCAGCCAGGACCTAAACACCATATATTTT.

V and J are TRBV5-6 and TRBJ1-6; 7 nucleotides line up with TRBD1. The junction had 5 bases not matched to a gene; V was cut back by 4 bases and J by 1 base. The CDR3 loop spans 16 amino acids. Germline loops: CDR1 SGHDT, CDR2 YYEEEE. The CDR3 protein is CASSPTGRSYNSPLHF. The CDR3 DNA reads TGTGCCAGCAGCCCGACAGGGCGTTCCTATAATTCACCCCTCCACTTT.

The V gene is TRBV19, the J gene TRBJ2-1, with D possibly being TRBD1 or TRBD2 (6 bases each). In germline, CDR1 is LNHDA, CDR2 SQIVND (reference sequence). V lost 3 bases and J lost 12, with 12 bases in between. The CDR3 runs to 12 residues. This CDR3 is CASSMEGGRQFF. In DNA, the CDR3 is TGTGCCAGTAGTATGGAAGGGGGGAGGCAGTTCTTC.

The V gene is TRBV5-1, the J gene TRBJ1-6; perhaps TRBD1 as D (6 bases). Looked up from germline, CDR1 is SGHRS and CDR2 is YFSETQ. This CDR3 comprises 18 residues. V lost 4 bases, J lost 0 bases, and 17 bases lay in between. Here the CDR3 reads CASSRTAEMSSYNSPLHF. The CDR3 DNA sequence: TGCGCCAGCAGCCGGACAGCCGAGATGAGCTCCTATAATTCACCCCTCCACTTT.

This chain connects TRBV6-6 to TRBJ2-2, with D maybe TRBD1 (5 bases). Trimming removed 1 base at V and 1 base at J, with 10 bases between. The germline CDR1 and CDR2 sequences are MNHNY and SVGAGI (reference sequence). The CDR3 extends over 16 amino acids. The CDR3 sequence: CASSYLPGQNTGELFF. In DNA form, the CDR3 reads TGTGCCAGCAGTTACTTACCCGGACAGAACACCGGGGAGCTGTTTTTT.

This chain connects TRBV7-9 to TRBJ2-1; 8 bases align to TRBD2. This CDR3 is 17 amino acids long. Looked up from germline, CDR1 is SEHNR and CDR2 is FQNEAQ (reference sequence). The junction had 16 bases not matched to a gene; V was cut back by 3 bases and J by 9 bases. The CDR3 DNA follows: TGTGCCAGCAGCTTGAGCGCAGCGGGGGTTAGACTTTTTGAGCAGTTCTTC. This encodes CASSLSAAGVRLFEQFF.

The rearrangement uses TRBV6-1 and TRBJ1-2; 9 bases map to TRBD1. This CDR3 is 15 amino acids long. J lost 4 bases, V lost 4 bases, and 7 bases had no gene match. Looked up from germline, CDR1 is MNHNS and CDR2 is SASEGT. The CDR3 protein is CASSVGTGGSYGYTF. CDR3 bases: TGTGCCAGCAGTGTTGGTACAGGGGGCAGCTATGGCTACACCTTC.

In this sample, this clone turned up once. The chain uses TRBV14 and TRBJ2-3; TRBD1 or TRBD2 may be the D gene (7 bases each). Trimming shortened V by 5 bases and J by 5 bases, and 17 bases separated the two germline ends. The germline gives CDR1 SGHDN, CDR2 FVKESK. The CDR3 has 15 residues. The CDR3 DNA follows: TGTGCCAGCAGCAAGGGGGCAGCGGGGAAAGATACGCAGTATTTT. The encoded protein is CASSKGAAGKDTQYF. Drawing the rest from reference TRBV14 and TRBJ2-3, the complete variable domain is EAGVTQFPSHSVIEKGQTVTLRCDPISGHDNLYWYRRVMGKEIKFLLHFVKESKQDESGMPNNRFLAERTGGTYSTLKVQPAELEDSGVYFCASSKGAAGKDTQYFGPGTRLTVL.

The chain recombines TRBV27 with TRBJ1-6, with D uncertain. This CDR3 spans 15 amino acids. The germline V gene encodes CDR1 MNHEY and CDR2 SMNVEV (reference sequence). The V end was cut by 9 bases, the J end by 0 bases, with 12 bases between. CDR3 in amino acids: CASSYSSSYNSPLHF. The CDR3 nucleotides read TGTGCCAGTAGCTATTCCAGCTCCTATAATTCACCCCTCCACTTT.

The CDR3: CSATPGGFF. Written as DNA, the CDR3 is TGCAGTGCGACTCCGGGGGGTTTCTTT. The chain is built from TRBV20-1 and TRBJ1-1, with a possible D match to TRBD1 (5 bases). The CDR3 length is 9 residues. Trimming cost V 6 bases and J 13 bases, with 12 bases left between them. CDR1 DFQATT and CDR2 SNEGSKA come from the germline V gene (reference sequence).

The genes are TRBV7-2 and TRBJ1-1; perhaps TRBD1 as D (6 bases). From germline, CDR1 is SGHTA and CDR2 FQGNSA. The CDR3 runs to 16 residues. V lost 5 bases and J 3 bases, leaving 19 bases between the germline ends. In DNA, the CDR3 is TGTGCCAGCAGCAAGGCCGGGGAGGGGGTTTACACTGAAGCTTTCTTT. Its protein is CASSKAGEGVYTEAFF.

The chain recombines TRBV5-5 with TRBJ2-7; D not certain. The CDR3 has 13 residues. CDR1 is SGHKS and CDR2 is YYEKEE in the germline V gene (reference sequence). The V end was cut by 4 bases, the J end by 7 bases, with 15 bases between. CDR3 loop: CASSNLWQGEQYF. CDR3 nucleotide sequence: TGTGCCAGCAGCAACTTATGGCAAGGGGAGCAGTACTTC.

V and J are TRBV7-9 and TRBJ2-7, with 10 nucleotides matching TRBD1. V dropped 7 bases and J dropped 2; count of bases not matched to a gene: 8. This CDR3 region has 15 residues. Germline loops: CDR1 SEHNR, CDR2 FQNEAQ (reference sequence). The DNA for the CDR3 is TGTGCCAGCACCACCGACAGGGGGCATACCTACGAGCAGTACTTC. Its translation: CASTTDRGHTYEQYF.

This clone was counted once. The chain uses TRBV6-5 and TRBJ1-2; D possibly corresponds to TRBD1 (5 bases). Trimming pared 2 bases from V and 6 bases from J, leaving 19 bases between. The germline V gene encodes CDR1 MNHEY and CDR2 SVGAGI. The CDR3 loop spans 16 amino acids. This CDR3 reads CASSYGSQATRDGYTF. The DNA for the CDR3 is TGTGCCAGCAGTTACGGGTCACAGGCTACTCGGGATGGCTACACCTTC.

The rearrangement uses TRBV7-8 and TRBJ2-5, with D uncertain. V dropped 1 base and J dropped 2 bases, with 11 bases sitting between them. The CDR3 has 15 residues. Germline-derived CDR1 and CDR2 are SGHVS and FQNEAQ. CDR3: CASSLGVGGQETQYF. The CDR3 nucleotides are TGTGCCAGCAGCTTAGGGGTTGGCGGTCAAGAGACCCAGTACTTC.

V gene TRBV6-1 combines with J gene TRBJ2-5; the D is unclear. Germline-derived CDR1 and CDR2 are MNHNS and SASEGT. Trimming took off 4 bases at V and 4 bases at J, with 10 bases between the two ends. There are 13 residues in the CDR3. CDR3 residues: CASSGGLGETQYF. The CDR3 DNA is TGTGCCAGCAGTGGTGGGCTCGGAGAGACCCAGTACTTC.

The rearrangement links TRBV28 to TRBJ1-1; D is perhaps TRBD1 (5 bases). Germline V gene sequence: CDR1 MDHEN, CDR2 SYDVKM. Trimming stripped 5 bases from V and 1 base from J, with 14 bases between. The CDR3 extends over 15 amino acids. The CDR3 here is CASSALGQENTEAFF. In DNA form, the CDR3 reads TGTGCCAGCAGTGCCTTGGGGCAGGAGAACACTGAAGCTTTCTTT.